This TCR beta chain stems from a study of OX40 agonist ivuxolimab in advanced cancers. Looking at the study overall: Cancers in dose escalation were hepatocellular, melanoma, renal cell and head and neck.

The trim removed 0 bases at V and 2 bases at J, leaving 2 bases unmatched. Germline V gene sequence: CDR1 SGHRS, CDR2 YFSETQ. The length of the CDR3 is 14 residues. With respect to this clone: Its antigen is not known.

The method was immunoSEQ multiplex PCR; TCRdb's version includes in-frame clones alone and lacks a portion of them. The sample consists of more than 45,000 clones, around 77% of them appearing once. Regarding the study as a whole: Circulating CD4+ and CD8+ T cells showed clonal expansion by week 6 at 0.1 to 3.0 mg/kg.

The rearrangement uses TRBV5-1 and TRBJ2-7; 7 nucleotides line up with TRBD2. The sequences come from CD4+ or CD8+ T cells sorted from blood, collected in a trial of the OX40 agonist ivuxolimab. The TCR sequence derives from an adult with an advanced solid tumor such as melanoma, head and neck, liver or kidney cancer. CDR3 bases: TGCGCCAGCAGCTTGGGGCGGGAGACCTACGAGCAGTACTTC. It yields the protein CASSLGRETYEQYF.